What follows are 23 T cell receptor beta chains derived from one specimen sequenced in a study of OX40 agonist ivuxolimab in advanced cancers. Assay: immunoSEQ multiplex PCR; the TCRdb copy retains only in-frame clones and omits some. Found here are over 30,000 clones, roughly 82% of them singletons; the top ten hold about 2%. Sequenced material: CD4+ or CD8+ T cells sorted from blood, taken in a trial of the OX40 agonist ivuxolimab. The receptors here all came from an adult with an advanced solid tumor such as melanoma, head and neck, liver or kidney cancer.

The V and J genes are TRBV5-8 and TRBJ1-5; tentative D call: TRBD1 (5 bases). Germline V CDR1 and CDR2: SGHTS, YDEGEE. This CDR3 comprises 15 residues. The V end lost 2 bases, the J end lost 3 bases, and 12 bases lay between the germline ends. The CDR3 coding sequence is TGTGCCAGCAGCTTCGGGGCAGGAAACAATCAGCCCCAGCATTTT. Amino acid sequence: CASSFGAGNNQPQHF.

The V and J genes are TRBV2 and TRBJ1-5; 7 positions match TRBD1. Germline values: CDR1 SNHLY, CDR2 FYNNEI. J lost 0 bases, V lost 8 bases, and 7 bases had no gene match. The CDR3 is made up of 15 amino acids. The CDR3 DNA reads as TGTGCCAGCCGGGGACAGAGGTATAGCAATCAGCCCCAGCATTTT. This codes for CASRGQRYSNQPQHF.

The V call is TRBV15, the J call TRBJ1-6; D gene unclear. The CDR3 length is 15 residues. V dropped 3 bases and J dropped 7 bases, with 13 bases sitting between them. Germline lookup yields CDR1 LNHNV and CDR2 YYDKDF (reference sequence). CDR3 protein: CATSSLWAENSPLHF. In nucleotides, the CDR3 is TGTGCCACCAGCAGTCTTTGGGCCGAAAATTCACCCCTCCACTTT.

The gene calls are TRBV6-5 and TRBJ1-6, with D unresolved. Germline V lookup: CDR1 MNHEY, CDR2 SVGAGI. V gave up 3 bases and J gave up 13 bases, with 10 bases separating them. CDR3 length: 12 amino acids. CDR3 coding DNA: TGTGCCAGCAGTTATTACCAGAGGCCCCTCCACTTT. Amino acid sequence: CASSYYQRPLHF.

The chain links TRBV5-8 to TRBJ1-6; D unresolved. CDR1 is SGHTS and CDR2 is YDEGEE in the germline V gene. This CDR3 region has 14 residues. V lost 4 bases and J lost 7, with 12 bases in between. CDR3 residues: CASSPGPRNSPLHF. The CDR3 DNA reads as TGTGCCAGCAGCCCGGGCCCAAGAAATTCACCCCTCCACTTT.

CDR3 DNA: TGTGCCAGCCCGACCCCTGGAGGGAACAGGCAGCCCCAGCATTTT. Translation: CASPTPGGNRQPQHF. This rearrangement joins TRBV6-5 to TRBJ1-5, with D possibly being TRBD1 (5 bases). V lost 8 bases and J lost 7, with 21 bases in between. CDR3 length: 15 amino acids. Per germline, CDR1 MNHEY and CDR2 SVGAGI.

The J gene is TRBJ1-5, the V gene TRBV5-6; D possibly corresponds to TRBD1 (5 bases). Looked up from germline, CDR1 is SGHDT and CDR2 is YYEEEE. The V gene lost 0 bases and the J gene lost 2 bases, with 18 bases spanning the gap. The CDR3 has 18 amino acids. This CDR3 reads CASSLGGGGLSGNQPQHF. CDR3 nucleotides: TGTGCCAGCAGCTTGGGGGGCGGAGGTTTAAGTGGCAATCAGCCCCAGCATTTT.

The rearrangement links TRBV4-3 to TRBJ1-5; D unclear. This CDR3 is 13 amino acids long. Trimming cost V 0 bases and J 4 bases, with 4 bases left between them. Germline CDR1 reads LGHNA; CDR2 reads YSLEER. CDR3 sequence (DNA): TGCGCCAGCAGCCAAGACAGAAATCAGCCCCAGCATTTT. Its protein is CASSQDRNQPQHF.

This clone appeared a single time. The chain uses TRBV5-6 and TRBJ2-7, with 8 bases aligning to TRBD2. Trimming at V came to 4 bases and at J to 4 bases, leaving 10 bases not matched to a gene. The CDR3 covers 15 residues. Germline-derived CDR1 and CDR2 are SGHDT and YYEEEE. The CDR3 DNA follows: TGTGCCAGCAGCCCCATGGGCGGGGGGCTGTACGAGCAGTACTTC. Translated, it gives CASSPMGGGLYEQYF.

The chain has TRBV7-9 and TRBJ1-6; 8 bases map to TRBD1. This CDR3 is 14 amino acids long. The V segment lost 6 bases and the J segment 7 bases; nucleotides outside the gene matches: 5. CDR1 and CDR2 (germline): SEHNR, FQNEAQ (reference sequence). The CDR3 protein is CASRLTGANSPLHF. CDR3 DNA: TGTGCCAGCAGATTGACAGGGGCGAATTCACCCCTCCACTTT.

This rearrangement joins TRBV14 to TRBJ2-3; 7 nucleotides line up with TRBD2. V lost 10 bases and J lost 3; bases outside the gene matches: 7. The CDR3 is 13 amino acids. Looked up from germline, CDR1 is SGHDN and CDR2 is FVKESK. In nucleotides, the CDR3 is TGTGCCACTTCTTGGGGGGGTACAGATACGCAGTATTTT. It translates to CATSWGGTDTQYF.

This sequence joins TRBV6-1 and TRBJ1-4, with unresolved D. Deletions cut 6 bases from V and 6 bases from J, with 11 bases between. The CDR3 contains 13 residues. CDR1 and CDR2 (germline): MNHNS, SASEGT. In nucleotides, the CDR3 is TGTGCCAGCAGCCCCATGCTGGATGAAAAACTGTTTTTT. As protein: CASSPMLDEKLFF.

The rearrangement joins TRBV6-1 to TRBJ2-1; perhaps TRBD2 as D (6 bases). This CDR3 has 14 residues. Germline values: CDR1 MNHNS, CDR2 SASEGT. V was trimmed by 6 bases and J by 5 bases, leaving 14 bases between them. CDR3 DNA sequence: TGTGCCAGCAGCAAACCGGGACTCAACAATGAGCAGTTCTTC. This encodes CASSKPGLNNEQFF.

V is TRBV4-3 and J is TRBJ2-6; D not resolved. V was pared by 0 bases and J by 4 bases, with 16 bases between. Germline values: CDR1 LGHNA, CDR2 YSLEER. CDR3 length: 18 residues. The CDR3 sequence is CASSQDVAGQSGANVLTF. CDR3 DNA sequence: TGCGCCAGCAGCCAAGATGTGGCAGGTCAATCAGGGGCCAACGTCCTGACTTTC.

The chain uses TRBV7-9 and TRBJ1-4; D might be TRBD1 (5 bases). Germline-derived CDR1 and CDR2 are SEHNR and FQNEAQ (reference sequence). The CDR3 spans 15 residues. Trimming pared 5 bases from V and 3 bases from J, leaving 13 bases between. CDR3 sequence: CASSRDLSANEKLFF. CDR3 coding DNA: TGTGCCAGCAGCCGGGACCTCTCGGCTAATGAAAAACTGTTTTTT.

The chain is built from TRBV2 and TRBJ1-2, with D perhaps TRBD1 (5 bases). This CDR3 has 13 amino acids. V was clipped by 4 bases and J by 7 bases, with 13 bases between them. Germline CDR1 reads SNHLY; CDR2 reads FYNNEI. Here the CDR3 DNA reads TGTGCCAGCAGTGGGGGGGTATTGTTTGGCTACACCTTC. As protein: CASSGGVLFGYTF.

The chain recombines TRBV20-1 with TRBJ2-3; D not certain. Looked up from germline, CDR1 is DFQATT and CDR2 is SNEGSKA (reference sequence). V gave up 7 bases and J gave up 2 bases, with 7 bases separating them. The CDR3 consists of 11 residues. CDR3 bases: TGCAGTGGCAAGTTCACAGATACGCAGTATTTT. Its protein is CSGKFTDTQYF.

This sequence joins TRBV6-5 and TRBJ2-7; 7 positions match TRBD1. With 6 bases clipped from V and 11 bases from J, the junction kept 16 bases outside the gene matches. This CDR3 comprises 14 residues. In germline, CDR1 is MNHEY, CDR2 SVGAGI. The CDR3 bases are TGTGCCAGCAGCCAGACGGGACAGCCATGGAGGAAGTACTTC. It specifies CASSQTGQPWRKYF.

V is TRBV5-1 and J is TRBJ1-1; D is ambiguous. This CDR3 region has 16 residues. Germline CDR1 is SGHRS and CDR2 is YFSETQ. V lost 0 bases to trimming and J lost 0 bases, with 12 bases between them. CDR3 coding DNA: TGCGCCAGCAGCTTGGGCTCAAGTCTCATGAACACTGAAGCTTTCTTT. It is translated as CASSLGSSLMNTEAFF.

This chain links TRBV10-3 with TRBJ1-5; D not certain. V was shortened by 10 bases and J by 0 bases, with 10 bases between the two germline ends. The CDR3 is 13 residues long. CDR1 ENHRY and CDR2 SYGVKD come from the germline V gene. The CDR3 coding sequence is TGTGCCAGCCGGACCTATAGCAATCAGCCCCAGCATTTT. Protein: CASRTYSNQPQHF.

The rearrangement joins TRBV11-2 to TRBJ2-2; a weak D match, TRBD1 (5 bases). CDR3 length: 16 residues. Germline CDR1 is SGHAT and CDR2 is FQNNGV. Trimming removed 2 bases from V and 4 bases from J, with 14 bases in between. The CDR3 coding sequence is TGTGCCAGCAGCTTATTGGCCCCCAGGGTCACCGGGGAGCTGTTTTTT. Protein sequence: CASSLLAPRVTGELFF. The variable domain in full, with the rest retrieved from reference TRBV11-2 and TRBJ2-2, is EAGVAQSPRYKIIEKRQSVAFWCNPISGHATLYWYQQILGQGPKLLIQFQNNGVVDDSQLPKDRFSAERLKGVDSTLKIQPAKLEDSAVYLCASSLLAPRVTGELFFGEGSRLTVL.

The rearrangement joins TRBV4-3 to TRBJ2-1, with TRBD2 matching 8 bases. The CDR3 runs 18 residues. Trimming took 1 base from V and 7 from J; bases not matched to a gene: 15. CDR1 is LGHNA and CDR2 is YSLEER in the germline V gene. DNA of the CDR3: TGCGCCAGCAGCCAAGGTCTCCCGGGACTAGGCGTCAATAATGAGCAGTTCTTC. Translated: CASSQGLPGLGVNNEQFF.

The rearrangement links TRBV11-2 to TRBJ1-6; the match to TRBD1 covers 9 bases. The J segment lost 9 bases and the V segment lost 4 bases, leaving 13 bases of the junction unmatched. The CDR3 is 17 residues long. Germline V gene lookup returns CDR1 SGHAT and CDR2 FQNNGV. This CDR3 is CASSSSGTGPRGSPLHF. DNA of the CDR3: TGTGCCAGCAGCTCCTCCGGGACAGGGCCCAGAGGTTCACCCCTCCACTTT.